This T cell receptor beta chain was recovered during a study of blood T cell repertoires in COVID-19. Study as a whole: The United States, Italy and Spain supplied acute and convalescent COVID-19 samples. PBMCs, B-cell-depleted T cells, or T cells provided the cDNA or gDNA that made up the material.

Authors' processing steps: Reference gene primer amplification in the assay estimated nucleated cell counts. Produced via immunoSEQ multiplex PCR; TCRdb's table is partial and in-frame only. The DNA was the basis for D and trimming; V, J and clone size are from that table. The table shows over 30,000 clones, with 88% occurring only once. The CDR3 spans 13 residues. In germline, CDR1 is LNHDA, CDR2 SQIVND (reference sequence). The V and J ends lost 5 bases and 5 bases, in that order; junction bases with no gene match: 0. Sequencing used peripheral blood. The sequence was obtained from a human donor with active COVID-19. The donor label of this sample is uncertain. The genes are TRBV19 and TRBJ2-3, with 11 positions matching TRBD2. CDR3: CASSLAGGDTQYF. CDR3 nucleotide sequence: TGTGCCAGTAGTCTAGCGGGAGGAGATACGCAGTATTTT. Together with reference TRBV19 and TRBJ2-3, the CDR3 gives the full variable domain: DGGITQSPKYLFRKEGQNVTLSCEQNLNHDAMYWYRQDPGQGLRLIYYSQIVNDFQKGDIAEGYSVSREKKESFPLTVTSAQKNPTAFYLCASSLAGGDTQYFGPGTRLTVL.